This T cell receptor beta chain was found in a study of blood T cell repertoires in COVID-19. Overall study: Whether acute or convalescent, the COVID-19 samples came from the United States, Italy and Spain. In each case, the material was cDNA or gDNA derived from T cells, B-cell-depleted T cells, or PBMCs.

There are a few counts of this clone. CDR1 and CDR2 (germline): SGHRS, YFSETQ. The CDR3 loop spans 14 amino acids. Trimming cost V 3 bases and J 6 bases; bases outside gene matches: 9. Per the original data handling: Using reference gene primer amplification, nucleated cell counts were estimated. Repertoires were generated with immunoSEQ multiplex PCR, while TCRdb's copy carries only in-frame clones and drops some. V and J calls and clone size are those listed in that table; D and trimming were worked out from the DNA. Of 34,000 or so clones listed, more than 75% are singletons. The chain carries TRBV5-1 and TRBJ2-7; 7 bases match TRBD2. The origin of this receptor is a man aged 80 or over with acute or convalescent COVID-19. Material for sequencing was peripheral blood. The CDR3 DNA sequence: TGCGCCAGCAGCTCTTACGGTGGGGAGGGCGAGCAGTACTTC. This sequence encodes CASSSYGGEGEQYF.